A single sample gave rise to the 14 T cell receptor beta chains below, sequenced in a study of technical replicates of blood from several donors. Generated by immunoSEQ multiplex PCR, the TCRdb table keeps only in-frame clones and is missing some. This sample yields nearly 80,000 clones, of which roughly 96% are seen a single time; 0.3% to 0.35% belongs to the top ten. What was sequenced was T cells isolated from PBMCs. These receptor sequences come from a human donor in good health.

The chain joins TRBV18 to TRBJ2-1, with 12 bases aligning to TRBD2. The CDR3 contains 11 residues. Germline V gene lookup returns CDR1 KGHSH and CDR2 LQKENI. V lost 5 bases, J lost 13 bases, and 0 bases stayed unmatched. The CDR3 sequence is CASSGLAGQFF. CDR3 in DNA: TGTGCCAGCTCAGGACTAGCGGGACAGTTCTTC.

The gene calls are TRBV6-4 and TRBJ2-2; the match to TRBD1 covers 7 bases. This CDR3 region has 14 residues. Trimming at V came to 6 bases and at J to 0 bases, leaving 1 base not matched to a gene. The germline V gene has CDR1 MRHNA and CDR2 SNTAGT. CDR3 DNA: TGTGCCAGCAGGGGGACAGCGAACACCGGGGAGCTGTTTTTT. Translated: CASRGTANTGELFF.

The chain links TRBV6-5 to TRBJ2-1, with 7 bases identical to TRBD2. Germline CDR1 is MNHEY and CDR2 is SVGAGI. The CDR3 is 14 amino acids. Trimming took 2 bases from V and 9 from J; bases not matched to a gene: 7. The CDR3 loop is CASSYEGGPSEQFF. The CDR3 bases are TGTGCCAGCAGTTACGAGGGAGGGCCTTCTGAGCAGTTCTTC.

The V and J genes are TRBV6-5 and TRBJ1-5; 9 bases are shared with TRBD1. The CDR3 consists of 14 residues. Germline assignment: CDR1 MNHEY and CDR2 SVGAGI. The junction had 5 bases not matched to a gene; V was cut back by 2 bases and J by 9 bases. The chain's CDR3 is CASSYGQGLTPQHF. The DNA of the CDR3 is TGTGCCAGCAGTTACGGACAGGGGCTGACGCCCCAGCATTTT.

V usage is TRBV12-5 and J usage is TRBJ2-1, with TRBD2 matching 14 bases. Germline assignment: CDR1 LGHNT and CDR2 FRNRAP. The CDR3 has 16 residues. V dropped 5 bases and J dropped 6; count of bases not matched to a gene: 6. DNA of the CDR3: TGTGCTAGTGGTCAACGACTAGCGGGAGGGCGCAATGAGCAGTTCTTC. Translation gives CASGQRLAGGRNEQFF.

The chain recombines TRBV19 with TRBJ2-7; unclear D gene. The V gene's germline CDR1 is LNHDA and CDR2 SQIVND (reference sequence). The CDR3 sequence is 13 residues long. V lost 8 bases, J lost 5 bases, and 16 bases lay in between. CDR3 nucleotide sequence: TGTGCCAGTGGATACTATGATTCCCACGAGCAGTACTTC. Its protein product is CASGYYDSHEQYF.

The rearrangement uses TRBV27 and TRBJ1-2; 10 nucleotides line up with TRBD1. Germline CDR1 is MNHEY and CDR2 is SMNVEV (reference sequence). This CDR3 spans 14 amino acids. The trim removed 3 bases at V and 5 bases at J, leaving 3 bases unmatched. The CDR3 DNA reads TGTGCCAGCAGTTTGTTGGACAGGGGGTATGGCTACACCTTC. This codes for CASSLLDRGYGYTF.

This clone was counted a few times. V and J are TRBV6-6 and TRBJ2-7; D might be TRBD1 (5 bases). V lost 2 bases to trimming and J lost 6 bases, with 11 bases between them. The CDR3 covers 13 residues. Germline CDR1 is MNHNY and CDR2 is SVGAGI (reference sequence). CDR3 coding DNA: TGTGCCAGCAGTTACGAGTTAAGGGGCGAGCAGTACTTC. Protein: CASSYELRGEQYF.

The rearrangement links TRBV19 to TRBJ2-7; 8 nucleotides align to TRBD1. The CDR3 extends over 14 amino acids. V lost 0 bases and J lost 7; bases outside the gene matches: 5. CDR1 is LNHDA, CDR2 SQIVND, per germline (reference sequence). This CDR3 is CASSIDTGGREQYF. DNA of the CDR3: TGTGCCAGTAGTATAGACACAGGGGGACGAGAGCAGTACTTC.

The V gene is TRBV5-4, the J gene TRBJ2-2; TRBD2 aligns across 8 bases. The CDR3 consists of 17 residues. The germline gives CDR1 SGHNT, CDR2 YYREEE (reference sequence). Germline trimming cut 0 bases from V and 5 bases from J; bases unmatched to any gene: 9. The CDR3 coding sequence is TGTGCCAGCAGCTTGGGGTTTGGGCGGGAGGAGACCGGGGAGCTGTTTTTT. Amino acids: CASSLGFGREETGELFF.

This chain links TRBV25-1 with TRBJ1-4; 9 nucleotides agree with TRBD1. CDR3 size: 18 residues. From germline, CDR1 is MGHDK and CDR2 SYGVNS. J lost 3 bases, V lost 0 bases, and 8 bases had no gene match. The CDR3 here is CASSEYRDRVMANEKLFF. CDR3 nucleotides: TGTGCCAGCAGTGAATATAGGGACAGGGTAATGGCTAATGAAAAACTGTTTTTT.

This rearrangement joins TRBV4-2 to TRBJ2-7, with 12 bases lining up with TRBD2. V trimming: 3 bases; J trimming: 2 bases; junction bases outside the gene matches: 11. The CDR3 loop spans 18 amino acids. In germline, CDR1 is LGHNA, CDR2 YNFKEQ. The chain's CDR3 is CASSQVLAGGPPTYEQYF. The CDR3 region has the DNA TGTGCCAGCAGCCAGGTACTAGCGGGAGGACCACCAACCTACGAGCAGTACTTC.

The genes are TRBV7-2 and TRBJ2-7; D uncertain. Trimming left V 5 bases short and J 5 bases short, with 13 bases between. This CDR3 has 13 amino acids. CDR1 is SGHTA, CDR2 FQGNSA, per germline. CDR3 sequence reads: CASSASLRDEQYF. CDR3 sequence (DNA): TGTGCCAGCAGCGCCTCGTTACGGGACGAGCAGTACTTC.

This chain uses TRBV19 with TRBJ1-1; 7 bases align to TRBD1. J was trimmed by 4 bases and V by 9 bases; bases with no gene match: 8. The CDR3 has 13 amino acids. The germline V gene encodes CDR1 LNHDA and CDR2 SQIVND (reference sequence). The CDR3 spells CASHRTGATEAFF. Written as DNA, the CDR3 is TGTGCCAGCCACCGGACAGGTGCCACTGAAGCTTTCTTT.